These T cell receptor beta chains were read from a single sample in a study of a mutant IDH1 vaccine in newly diagnosed glioma. The data were produced by immunoSEQ multiplex PCR, yet TCRdb's version contains in-frame clones alone and is incomplete. The sample has tens of thousands of clones; 85% to 90% are singletons. Their recognized antigens are unknown. Source: PBMCs, taken from a glioma patient whose treatment included an IDH1 peptide vaccine. All receptors come from a middle-aged woman with glioma. The CDR3 runs from the conserved cysteine through the conserved F or W. The order of the fields is D gene, J gene, V gene, clone size, CDR3 DNA, CDR3 protein. A D gene is named only where the DNA matches it firmly. Clone size is not always given. Where it is, it says once, few, many or a class for expanded clones.

D: TRBD1; J: TRBJ1-5; V: TRBV7-2; size: -; DNA: TGTGCCAGCAGCTTAGCGCGGGACAGTCAGCCCCAGCATTTT; CDR3: CASSLARDSQPQHF
D: -; J: TRBJ2-1; V: TRBV7-9; size: -; DNA: TGTGCCAGCAGCTCAGACCGCTCCTACAATGAGCAGTTCTTC; CDR3: CASSSDRSYNEQFF
D: TRBD2; J: TRBJ2-3; V: TRBV5-1; size: -; DNA: TGCGCCAGCAGTGGCGGGGGGACAGATACGCAGTATTTT; CDR3: CASSGGGTDTQYF
D: TRBD2; J: TRBJ2-1; V: TRBV5-1; size: -; DNA: TGCGCCAGCAGTCGCTCAAGCGGGAGTGGGTACAATGAGCAGTTCTTC; CDR3: CASSRSSGSGYNEQFF
D: TRBD2; J: TRBJ2-5; V: TRBV5-1; size: -; DNA: TGCGCCAGCAGCCCCGCGTCGGGAGGGCCAGGGGAGACCCAGTACTTC; CDR3: CASSPASGGPGETQYF
D: -; J: TRBJ2-1; V: TRBV7-9; size: -; DNA: TGTGCCAGCACCCTTACGCAGGGGAGGGGATACAATGAGCAGTTCTTC; CDR3: CASTLTQGRGYNEQFF
D: -; J: TRBJ2-7; V: TRBV5-1; size: -; DNA: TGCGCCAGCAGCTTGAGTCGTGGTGAGCAGTACTTC; CDR3: CASSLSRGEQYF
D: -; J: TRBJ2-3; V: TRBV29-1; size: -; DNA: TGCAGCGTAGCCTCCACAGATACGCAGTATTTT; CDR3: CSVASTDTQYF
D: TRBD1; J: TRBJ1-1; V: TRBV6-5; size: -; DNA: TGTGCCAGCAGAAAGGGACAGGGGAACACTGAAGCTTTCTTT; CDR3: CASRKGQGNTEAFF
D: -; J: TRBJ1-1; V: TRBV20-1; size: once; DNA: TGCAGTGCTAAGGACACTGAAGCTTTCTTT; CDR3: CSAKDTEAFF
D: -; J: TRBJ1-2; V: TRBV5-4; size: few; DNA: TGTGCCAGCAGCTTGGTAGGGCGTACTAACTATGGCTACACCTTC; CDR3: CASSLVGRTNYGYTF
D: TRBD2; J: TRBJ2-3; V: TRBV5-1; size: -; DNA: TGCGCCAGCAGCTGGACTAGCGGCACAGATACGCAGTATTTT; CDR3: CASSWTSGTDTQYF
D: -; J: TRBJ1-6; V: TRBV2; size: -; DNA: TGTGCCAGCAGCGTCGGGACAAAGAAAAATTCACCCCTCCACTTT; CDR3: CASSVGTKKNSPLHF
D: -; J: TRBJ1-1; V: TRBV15; size: -; DNA: TGTGCCACCAGCAGATCACGGACGGATGAAGCTTTCTTT; CDR3: CATSRSRTDEAFF
D: -; J: TRBJ2-7; V: TRBV19; size: -; DNA: TGTGCCAGTAGTATCCGGGGTGCGGAGGCCTACGAGCAGTACTTC; CDR3: CASSIRGAEAYEQYF
D: -; J: TRBJ1-1; V: TRBV9; size: -; DNA: TGTGCCAGCAGCCCTCGCCTGGGTATCGACGCTGAAGCTTTCTTT; CDR3: CASSPRLGIDAEAFF
D: -; J: TRBJ1-3; V: TRBV6-1; size: -; DNA: TGTGCCAGCAGTGCCCCCCGGGGCCATTCTGGAAACACCATATATTTT; CDR3: CASSAPRGHSGNTIYF
D: -; J: TRBJ1-1; V: TRBV5-5; size: -; DNA: TGTGCCAGCCGTATATTAGGAGGAACTGAAGCTTTCTTT; CDR3: CASRILGGTEAFF
D: -; J: TRBJ2-6; V: TRBV4-3; size: few; DNA: TGCGCCAGCAGCCATTTGGGGGGATCTGGGGCCAACGTCCTGACTTTC; CDR3: CASSHLGGSGANVLTF
D: TRBD2; J: TRBJ2-5; V: TRBV5-1; size: -; DNA: TGCGCCAGCAGCTTGAGGGCTAGCGGGGGGGCCGAGACCCAGTACTTC; CDR3: CASSLRASGGAETQYF
D: -; J: TRBJ2-7; V: TRBV6-1; size: -; DNA: TGTGCCAGCACCAGGGAGGCCCACCCGGGGTACGAGCAGTACTTC; CDR3: CASTREAHPGYEQYF
D: TRBD1; J: TRBJ2-2; V: TRBV19; size: -; DNA: TGTGCCAGTTCGACAGGGGCCGGGGAGCTGTTTTTT; CDR3: CASSTGAGELFF
D: -; J: TRBJ1-1; V: TRBV19; size: few; DNA: TGTGCCAGTAGTGGCTCAAGGGGGACTGAAGCTTTCTTT; CDR3: CASSGSRGTEAFF
D: -; J: TRBJ2-5; V: TRBV18; size: -; DNA: TGTGCCAGCTCACCCATCAGAAGCGGCCAAGAGACCCAGTACTTC; CDR3: CASSPIRSGQETQYF
D: -; J: TRBJ1-5; V: TRBV10-3; size: -; DNA: TGTGCCATCAGTGAGTCCGAACGTTCCGGGAGCAATCAGCCCCAGCATTTT; CDR3: CAISESERSGSNQPQHF
D: -; J: TRBJ1-6; V: TRBV6-5; size: -; DNA: TGTGCCAGCAGTACTCGAGGGGTCTCACCCCTCCACTTT; CDR3: CASSTRGVSPLHF
D: TRBD1; J: TRBJ1-1; V: TRBV2; size: -; DNA: TGTGCCAGCAGCGCCTCCCTTTGGGAGACAGGGTTCTCGGAAGCTTTCTTT; CDR3: CASSASLWETGFSEAFF
D: -; J: TRBJ1-5; V: TRBV19; size: few; DNA: TGTGCCAGTACAGGGGTGAGCAATCAGCCCCAGCATTTT; CDR3: CASTGVSNQPQHF
D: -; J: TRBJ1-4; V: TRBV7-9; size: -; DNA: TGTGCCAGCAGCTTATTGACACTGAAGAACCCAACTAATGAAAAACTGTTTTTT; CDR3: CASSLLTLKNPTNEKLFF
D: -; J: TRBJ2-7; V: TRBV5-1; size: -; DNA: TGCGCCAGCCAGGGGTCCACCTACGAGCAGTACTTC; CDR3: CASQGSTYEQYF
D: -; J: TRBJ2-3; V: TRBV7-3; size: -; DNA: TGTGCCAGCAGCTTAACGGGGTCAGGGAGCACAGATACGCAGTATTTT; CDR3: CASSLTGSGSTDTQYF
D: -; J: TRBJ1-5; V: TRBV19; size: -; DNA: TGTGCCAGTAGACCACGCCCCGGGGGCCGAAGCCACAATCAGCCCCAGCATTTT; CDR3: CASRPRPGGRSHNQPQHF
D: -; J: TRBJ1-5; V: TRBV2; size: -; DNA: TGTGCCAGCAGGGCAGGGACGGTCGGGAATCAGCCCCAGCATTTT; CDR3: CASRAGTVGNQPQHF
D: TRBD1; J: TRBJ1-2; V: TRBV29-1; size: -; DNA: TGCAGCGCGATCGGGACAGGGGACCTAAACTATGGCTACACCTTC; CDR3: CSAIGTGDLNYGYTF
D: TRBD1; J: TRBJ1-2; V: TRBV5-1; size: -; DNA: TGCGCCAGCAGCTCCGGGACAGAAGCTAACTATGGCTACACCTTC; CDR3: CASSSGTEANYGYTF
D: -; J: TRBJ1-2; V: TRBV6-1; size: -; DNA: TGTGCCAGCAGTGTGGAGGGGGGGGCGGGAAGCTATGGCTACACCTTC; CDR3: CASSVEGGAGSYGYTF
D: TRBD2; J: TRBJ2-7; V: TRBV4-3; size: -; DNA: TGCGCCAGCAGCCAAAACCCTAGCGGGGGGGTCTACGAGCAGTACTTC; CDR3: CASSQNPSGGVYEQYF
D: -; J: TRBJ2-7; V: TRBV6-5; size: -; DNA: TGTGCCAGCAGTCACCACAATATGAAGCCCGAGCAGTACTTC; CDR3: CASSHHNMKPEQYF
D: TRBD1; J: TRBJ1-2; V: TRBV10-1; size: -; DNA: TGCGCCAGCAGTGAGGGACAGGGGTATGGCTACACCTTC; CDR3: CASSEGQGYGYTF
D: -; J: TRBJ2-1; V: TRBV12-1; size: -; DNA: TGTGCCAGCAGCCCGAGGACTAACCTTCCTTCCTACAATGAGCAGTTCTTC; CDR3: CASSPRTNLPSYNEQFF
D: -; J: TRBJ2-5; V: TRBV19; size: once; DNA: TGTGCCAGTAGTATAGACGGGGAACAGACCCAGTACTTC; CDR3: CASSIDGEQTQYF
D: -; J: TRBJ2-5; V: TRBV2; size: -; DNA: TGTGCCGGTAGAAGCATAGACCAGACCAGGTACCAAGAGACCCAGTACTTC; CDR3: CAGRSIDQTRYQETQYF